Sequencing of this T cell receptor (beta chain) was carried out in a study of tumor and adjacent non-tumor tissue in lung cancer. The wider study: On average, productive TCRbeta reads reached about 4 million per sample.

Whole-study findings and limits: Significantly higher TCR diversity was found in tumor than normal lung. Top 100 clones took a larger repertoire share in normal lung.

A word on this clonotype: No antigen is known for it. The junction departs from the called germline gene at one end, perhaps through a read error.

TCRbeta libraries were built with three rounds of nested PCR, modified from ARM-PCR. TCRdb reprocessed the multiplex PCR reads via MiXCR and lists one record per CDR3 protein. This table has 200,000 to 250,000 distinct CDR3 sequences, 70% to 75% appearing once. This sample's RNA came from whole unsorted tissue. Chemotherapy-naive patients with new lung cancer underwent thoracic surgery in China, August–November 2014. Sequencing was done on a sample of lung tumor tissue. The TCR sequence derives from a man aged 55 to 69 with non-small cell lung cancer.

The CDR3 nucleotides read TGCAGTGATGCGCCTGGGGTCAAAAGCATTCAGTACTTC. Amino acids: CSDAPGVKSIQYF. J is TRBJ2-4 and V is TRBV20-1; D unclear. CDR3 length equals 13 residues. CDR1 is DFQATT, CDR2 SNEGSKA, per germline (reference sequence).